This entry concerns a single T cell receptor beta chain. With 7 bases removed from V and 3 bases from J, the gap between germline ends came to 12 bases. The CDR3 contains 13 residues. Germline CDR1 and CDR2: PRHDT and FYEKMQ (reference sequence). Sequencing used immunoSEQ multiplex PCR; TCRdb keeps in-frame clones, though not all of them. The sample holds approximately 77,000 clones, over 75% seen once. This record comes from a study of OX40 agonist ivuxolimab in advanced cancers. Specimen: CD4+ or CD8+ T cells sorted from blood, collected in a trial of the OX40 agonist ivuxolimab. The TCR originated in an adult with an advanced solid tumor such as melanoma, head and neck, liver or kidney cancer. The genes are TRBV13 and TRBJ1-1; D might be TRBD1 (5 bases). CDR3 coding DNA: TGTGCCAGCAACATTGGGGGTTACACTGAAGCTTTCTTT. This encodes CASNIGGYTEAFF.